This T cell receptor (beta chain) was captured by sequencing in a study of blood T cells in healthy people across ages. The authors ran a second PCR of about 6 to 11 cycles using a sample-barcoded 5' primer and a J-beta primer mix. MiXCR, run by TCRdb on the 5' RACE reads, gives a single entry per CDR3 protein. The sample yields just over 800,000 distinct CDR3 sequences, roughly 60% seen once. V lost 3 bases and J lost 5, with 17 bases in between. There are 15 residues in the CDR3. The germline CDR1 and CDR2 sequences are SQVTM and ANQGSEA. The clonotype was recovered from a man younger than 45 in good health. The sequencing input was blood. This chain links TRBV29-1 with TRBJ2-1; perhaps TRBD1 as D (5 bases). The DNA of the CDR3 is TGCAGCGTTGACCCTACTGGGCAGGGAAACAATGAGCAGTTCTTC. It yields the protein CSVDPTGQGNNEQFF.